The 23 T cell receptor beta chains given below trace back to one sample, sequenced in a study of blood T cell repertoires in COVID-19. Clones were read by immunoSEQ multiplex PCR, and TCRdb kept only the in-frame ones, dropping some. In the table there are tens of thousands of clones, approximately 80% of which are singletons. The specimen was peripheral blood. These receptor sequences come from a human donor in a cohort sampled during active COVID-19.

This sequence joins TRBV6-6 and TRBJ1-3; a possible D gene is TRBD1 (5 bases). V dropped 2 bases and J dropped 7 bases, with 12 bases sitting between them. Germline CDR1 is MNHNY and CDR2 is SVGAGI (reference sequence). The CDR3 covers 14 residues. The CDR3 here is CASSYGQGLNTIYF. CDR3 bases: TGTGCCAGCAGTTACGGTCAGGGCTTGAACACCATATATTTT.

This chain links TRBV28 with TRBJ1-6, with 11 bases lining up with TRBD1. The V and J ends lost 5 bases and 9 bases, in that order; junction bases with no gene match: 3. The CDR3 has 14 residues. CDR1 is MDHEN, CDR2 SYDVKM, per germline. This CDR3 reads CASSRTGGGSPLHF. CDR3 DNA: TGTGCCAGCAGTAGGACAGGGGGCGGTTCACCCCTCCACTTT.

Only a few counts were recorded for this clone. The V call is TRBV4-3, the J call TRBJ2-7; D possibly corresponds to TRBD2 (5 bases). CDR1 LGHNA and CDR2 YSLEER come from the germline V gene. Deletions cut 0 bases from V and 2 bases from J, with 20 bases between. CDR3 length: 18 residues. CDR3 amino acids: CASSQDPASVGVTYEQYF. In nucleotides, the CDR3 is TGCGCCAGCAGCCAAGATCCCGCGTCAGTCGGGGTTACCTACGAGCAGTACTTC.

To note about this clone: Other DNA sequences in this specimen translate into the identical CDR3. CDR3 bases: TGTGCCAGCTCACCTAGAAGCACCGGGGAGCTGTTTTTT. Its translation is CASSPRSTGELFF. The chain combines TRBV18 with TRBJ2-2; D remains unclear. Trimming left V 3 bases short and J 4 bases short, with 6 bases between. CDR3 length equals 13 residues. The germline CDR1 and CDR2 sequences are KGHSH and LQKENI.

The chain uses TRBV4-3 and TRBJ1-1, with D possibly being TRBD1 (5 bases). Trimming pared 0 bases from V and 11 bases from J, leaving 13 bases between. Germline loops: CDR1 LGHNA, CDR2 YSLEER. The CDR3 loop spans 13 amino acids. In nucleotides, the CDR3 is TGCGCCAGCAGCCAAGATCGGAGGGGTAAGGCTTTCTTT. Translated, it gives CASSQDRRGKAFF.

The CDR3 loop is CATSDSGGGYGYTF. In DNA form, the CDR3 reads TGTGCCACCAGTGATTCGGGGGGGGGCTATGGCTACACCTTC. The chain carries TRBV24-1 and TRBJ1-2; D might be TRBD1 (5 bases). The CDR3 length is 14 residues. In germline, CDR1 is KGHDR, CDR2 SFDVKD. The germline V and J ends were trimmed by 2 bases and 4 bases, with 10 bases remaining between them.

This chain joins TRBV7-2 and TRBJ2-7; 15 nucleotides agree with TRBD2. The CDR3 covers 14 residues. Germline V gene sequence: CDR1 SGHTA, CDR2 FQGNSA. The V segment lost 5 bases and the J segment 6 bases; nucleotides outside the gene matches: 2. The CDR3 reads CASSQGLAGGEQYF. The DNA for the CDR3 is TGTGCCAGCAGCCAGGGACTAGCGGGGGGCGAGCAGTACTTC.

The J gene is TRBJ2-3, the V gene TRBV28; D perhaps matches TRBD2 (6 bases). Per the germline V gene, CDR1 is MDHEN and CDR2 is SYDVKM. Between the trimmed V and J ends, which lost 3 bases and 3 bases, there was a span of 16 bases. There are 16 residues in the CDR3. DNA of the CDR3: TGTGCCAGCAGTTTGTTCGGACCGGGGGTGACAGATACGCAGTATTTT. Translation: CASSLFGPGVTDTQYF.

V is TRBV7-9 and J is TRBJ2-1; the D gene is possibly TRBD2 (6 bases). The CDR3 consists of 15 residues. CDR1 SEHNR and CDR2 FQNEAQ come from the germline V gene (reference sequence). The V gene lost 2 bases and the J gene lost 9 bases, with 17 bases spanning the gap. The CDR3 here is CASSLPGLQQGEQFF. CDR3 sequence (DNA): TGTGCCAGCAGCTTACCGGGACTTCAGCAGGGTGAGCAGTTCTTC. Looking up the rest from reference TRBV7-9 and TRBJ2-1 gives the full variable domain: DTGVSQNPRHKITKRGQNVTFRCDPISEHNRLYWYRQTLGQGPEFLTYFQNEAQLEKSRLLSDRFSAERPKGSFSTLEIQRTEQGDSAMYLCASSLPGLQQGEQFFGPGTRLTVL.

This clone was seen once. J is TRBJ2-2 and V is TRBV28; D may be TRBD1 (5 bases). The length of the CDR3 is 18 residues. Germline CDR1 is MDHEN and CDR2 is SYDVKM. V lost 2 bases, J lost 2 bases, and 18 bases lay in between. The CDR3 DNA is TGTGCCAGCAGTTTACGGCAGGGAAGACAATATAACACCGGGGAGCTGTTTTTT. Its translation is CASSLRQGRQYNTGELFF.

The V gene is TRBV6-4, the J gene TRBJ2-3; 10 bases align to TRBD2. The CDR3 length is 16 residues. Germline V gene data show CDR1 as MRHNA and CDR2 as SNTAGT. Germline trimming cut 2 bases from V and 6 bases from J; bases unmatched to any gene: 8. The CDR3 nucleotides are TGTGCCAGCAGTGACCGGCCTAGCGGGAGTCGGGATACGCAGTATTTT. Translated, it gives CASSDRPSGSRDTQYF.

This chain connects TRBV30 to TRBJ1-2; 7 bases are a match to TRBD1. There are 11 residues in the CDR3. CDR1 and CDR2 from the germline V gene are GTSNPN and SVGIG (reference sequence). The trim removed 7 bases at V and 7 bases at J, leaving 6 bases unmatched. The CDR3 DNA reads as TGTGCCTACAACAGGGGACCTGGCTACACCTTC. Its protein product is CAYNRGPGYTF.

The CDR3 loop is CASSPSVRDTQYF. The DNA of the CDR3 is TGCGCCAGCAGCCCCTCGGTGAGAGATACGCAGTATTTT. V gene TRBV5-1 combines with J gene TRBJ2-3; D unclear. Trimming cost V 4 bases and J 5 bases, with 11 bases left between them. Germline-derived CDR1 and CDR2 are SGHRS and YFSETQ. The CDR3 extends over 13 amino acids.

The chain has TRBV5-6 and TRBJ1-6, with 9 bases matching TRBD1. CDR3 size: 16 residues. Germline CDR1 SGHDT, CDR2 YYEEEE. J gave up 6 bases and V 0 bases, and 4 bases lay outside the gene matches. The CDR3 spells CASSLDRGRGNSPLHF. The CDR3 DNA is TGTGCCAGCAGCTTGGACAGGGGGCGCGGTAATTCACCCCTCCACTTT. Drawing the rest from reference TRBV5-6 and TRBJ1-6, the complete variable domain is DAGVTQSPTHLIKTRGQQVTLRCSPKSGHDTVSWYQQALGQGPQFIFQYYEEEERQRGNFPDRFSGHQFPNYSSELNVNALLLGDSALYLCASSLDRGRGNSPLHFGNGTRLTVT.

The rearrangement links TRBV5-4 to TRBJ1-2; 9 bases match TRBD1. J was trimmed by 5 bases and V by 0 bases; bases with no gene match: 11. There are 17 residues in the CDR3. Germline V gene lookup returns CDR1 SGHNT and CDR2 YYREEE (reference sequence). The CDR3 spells CASSLEGNRGLHYGYTF. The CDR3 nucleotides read TGTGCCAGCAGCTTGGAAGGGAACAGGGGGCTACATTATGGCTACACCTTC.

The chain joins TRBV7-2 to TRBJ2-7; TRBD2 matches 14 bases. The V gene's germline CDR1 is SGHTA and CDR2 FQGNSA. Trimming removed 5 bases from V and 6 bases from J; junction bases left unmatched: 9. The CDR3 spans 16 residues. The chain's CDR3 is CASSIRLAGGRSEQYF. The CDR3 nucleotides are TGTGCCAGCAGCATTCGACTAGCGGGGGGGCGGTCCGAGCAGTACTTC. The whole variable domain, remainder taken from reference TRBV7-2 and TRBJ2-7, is GAGVSQSPSNKVTEKGKDVELRCDPISGHTALYWYRQSLGQGLEFLIYFQGNSAPDKSGLPSDRFSAERTGGSVSTLTIQRTQQEDSAVYLCASSIRLAGGRSEQYFGPGTRLTVT.

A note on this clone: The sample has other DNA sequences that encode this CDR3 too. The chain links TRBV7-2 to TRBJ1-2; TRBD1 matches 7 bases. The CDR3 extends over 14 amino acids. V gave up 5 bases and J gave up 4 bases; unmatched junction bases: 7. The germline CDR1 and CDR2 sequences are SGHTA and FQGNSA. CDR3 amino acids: CASSPRQGPYGYTF. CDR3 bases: TGTGCCAGCAGCCCGAGACAGGGCCCCTATGGCTACACCTTC.

CDR3 residues: CASSLGQAKGPQHF. CDR3 coding DNA: TGTGCCAGCAGCCTAGGACAGGCCAAAGGGCCCCAGCATTTT. The genes are TRBV7-2 and TRBJ1-5, with 7 bases fitting TRBD1. The CDR3 extends over 14 amino acids. J lost 9 bases, V lost 5 bases, and 10 bases had no gene match. The V gene's germline CDR1 is SGHTA and CDR2 FQGNSA.

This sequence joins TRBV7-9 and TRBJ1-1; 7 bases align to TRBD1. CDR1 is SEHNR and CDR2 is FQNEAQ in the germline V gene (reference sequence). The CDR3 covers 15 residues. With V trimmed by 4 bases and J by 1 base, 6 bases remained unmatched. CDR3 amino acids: CASSSPGQRNTEAFF. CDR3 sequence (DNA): TGTGCCAGCAGCTCACCGGGACAGAGGAACACTGAAGCTTTCTTT.

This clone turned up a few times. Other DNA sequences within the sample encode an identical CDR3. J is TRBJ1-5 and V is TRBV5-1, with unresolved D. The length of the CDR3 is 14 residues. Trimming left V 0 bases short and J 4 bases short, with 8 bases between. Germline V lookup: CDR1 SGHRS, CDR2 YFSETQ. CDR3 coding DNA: TGCGCCAGCAGCTTGGCCGGCGGGAATCAGCCCCAGCATTTT. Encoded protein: CASSLAGGNQPQHF.

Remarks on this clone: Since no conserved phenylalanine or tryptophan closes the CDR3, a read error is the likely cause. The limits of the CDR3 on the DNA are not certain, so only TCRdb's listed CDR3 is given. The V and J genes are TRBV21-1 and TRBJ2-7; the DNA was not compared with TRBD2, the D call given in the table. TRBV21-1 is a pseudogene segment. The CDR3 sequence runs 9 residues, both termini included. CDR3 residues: CASSVKLGR.

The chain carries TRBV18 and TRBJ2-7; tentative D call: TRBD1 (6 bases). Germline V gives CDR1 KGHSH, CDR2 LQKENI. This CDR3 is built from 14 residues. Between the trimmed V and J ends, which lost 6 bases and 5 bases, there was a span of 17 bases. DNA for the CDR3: TGTGCCAGCTCCCGTGGTTCCCAGGGGAACGAGCAGTACTTC. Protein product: CASSRGSQGNEQYF. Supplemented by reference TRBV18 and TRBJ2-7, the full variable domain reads NAGVMQNPRHLVRRRGQEARLRCSPMKGHSHVYWYRQLPEEGLKFMVYLQKENIIDESGMPKERFSAEFPKEGPSILRIQQVVRGDSAAYFCASSRGSQGNEQYFGPGTRLTVT.

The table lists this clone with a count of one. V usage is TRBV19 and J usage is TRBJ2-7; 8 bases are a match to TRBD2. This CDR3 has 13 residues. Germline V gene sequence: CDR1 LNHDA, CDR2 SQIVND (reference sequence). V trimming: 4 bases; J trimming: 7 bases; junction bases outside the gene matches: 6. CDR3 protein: CASSSGLAGEQYV. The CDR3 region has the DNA TGTGCCAGTAGTAGCGGACTAGCAGGGGAGCAGTACGTC.